This is a list of T cell receptor beta chains from one sample in a study of T cell responses to AZD1222 COVID-19 vaccine. Measured with immunoSEQ multiplex PCR; TCRdb has only the in-frame clones, and not every one. The repertoire has roughly 40,000 clones, roughly 88% of them found once; the top ten carry approximately 40%. The sample was peripheral blood, taken 28 days after the second AZD1222 dose. The receptors were gathered from an adult who received the AZD1222 COVID-19 vaccine. Both conserved end residues are part of each CDR3. The order of the fields is J gene, clone size, D gene, V gene, CDR3 DNA, CDR3 protein. The D gene is left open where the match is weak. Expanded clones are given a class, and other clones once, few, many or no size at all.

TRBJ1-6,.,.,TRBV27,TGTGCCAGCAGCGGACGGGGTGGCCTCCACTTT,CASSGRGGLHF
TRBJ2-1,.,TRBD2,TRBV4-3,TGCGCCAGCAGCCAAGGGACTAGCGGGGTTGTATGGAGTGAGCAGTTCTTC,CASSQGTSGVVWSEQFF
TRBJ1-2,.,.,TRBV3-1/TRBV3-2,TGTGCCAGCAGCCAAGATTTGCAAGATGGCTACACCTTC,CASSQDLQDGYTF
TRBJ2-5,.,TRBD2,TRBV7-7,TGTGCCAGCAGCTTGTCCGTGCCTAGCGGGGGATCGGAGACCCAGTACTTC,CASSLSVPSGGSETQYF
TRBJ1-1,.,TRBD1,TRBV7-2,TGTGCCAGCAGCTTATTTCCGGACAGGGTCACTGAAGCTTTCTTT,CASSLFPDRVTEAFF
TRBJ2-5,.,TRBD2,TRBV19,TGTGCCAGTGGACCCGGGACTAGCGGGGGGTGGGAGACCCAGTACTTC,CASGPGTSGGWETQYF
TRBJ2-2,.,TRBD2,TRBV4-3,TGCGCCAGCAGCCAAGTAAAAGCGGGGACCGGGGAGCTGTTTTTT,CASSQVKAGTGELFF
TRBJ1-5,.,TRBD1,TRBV6-4,TGTGCCAGCAGTGCCTGGAAGGGACAGGGGGCGAGGAAGTGCAATCAGCCCCAGCATTTT,CASSAWKGQGARKCNQPQHF
TRBJ1-4,.,.,TRBV30,TGTGCCTGGAGTGGCCCCGGCTCGGGTGAAAAACTGTTTTTT,CAWSGPGSGEKLFF
TRBJ1-2,.,.,TRBV5-1,TGCGCCAGCAGCTTGGCCAGGCAATCTAACTATGGCTACACCTTC,CASSLARQSNYGYTF
TRBJ2-3,.,.,TRBV7-9,TGTGCCAGCAGCTTAGCTGGGCGGGGCACAGATACGCAGTATTTT,CASSLAGRGTDTQYF
TRBJ2-7,.,.,TRBV20-1,TGCAGTGCAAGTCAGGGTGGCCACGAGCAGTACTTC,CSASQGGHEQYF
TRBJ2-5,.,.,TRBV9,TGTGCCAGCAGCGCGGGGGCCGGGGACCCGCAAGAGACCCAGTACTTC,CASSAGAGDPQETQYF
TRBJ1-5,.,.,TRBV19,TGTGCCAGTAGTACTAATTATCAGCCCCAGCATTTT,CASSTNYQPQHF
TRBJ1-3,.,.,TRBV7-2,TGTGCCAGCAGCTCCTTAAACACCATATATTTT,CASSSLNTIYF
TRBJ2-7,.,TRBD2,TRBV6-1,TGTGCCAGCAGTGAAGCGCCGACTCTAGCGGGGGCCCCCTACGAGCAGTACTTC,CASSEAPTLAGAPYEQYF
TRBJ2-3,.,.,TRBV28,TGTGCCAGCAAAAGGGAAAGGGGGACAGATACGCAGTATTTT,CASKRERGTDTQYF
TRBJ1-1,.,.,TRBV9,TGTGCCAGCAGCGTATTGGTGGGGAACACTGAAGCTTTCTTT,CASSVLVGNTEAFF
TRBJ2-5,few,.,TRBV2,TGTGCCAGCAGTGACCACCCAACGGGAGAGACCCAGTACTTC,CASSDHPTGETQYF
TRBJ1-2,.,.,TRBV19,TGTGCCAGTAGTATCACAGGGTCGGGCGGCTACACCTTC,CASSITGSGGYTF
TRBJ2-2,.,TRBD2,TRBV19,TGTGCCAGTACCCAACTAGGGACTACGAACACCGGGGAGCTGTTTTTT,CASTQLGTTNTGELFF
TRBJ2-3,.,.,TRBV19,TGTGCCAGTAGCCCCAGATGGGCCTACACAGATACGCAGTATTTT,CASSPRWAYTDTQYF
TRBJ2-7,.,.,TRBV6-5,TGTGCCAGCAGTAATGGGGCCCCCGCCGAGCAGTACTTC,CASSNGAPAEQYF
TRBJ1-5,.,.,TRBV6-2/TRBV6-3,TGTGCCAGCAGTTACATCGGCAGGGGCGTAGGGCAGCCCCAGCATTTT,CASSYIGRGVGQPQHF
TRBJ2-7,.,.,TRBV4-1,TGCGCCAGCAGCCTAGACTCCTACGAGCAGTACTTC,CASSLDSYEQYF
TRBJ2-1,.,TRBD2,TRBV6-6,TGTGCCAGCAGCCGACGAGAGAGCGGGGGATACTCGTACAATGAGCAGTTCTTC,CASSRRESGGYSYNEQFF
TRBJ2-2,.,.,TRBV6-1,TGTGCCAGCAGCGAAAGCGCAGGCAGCTTCCAAGGGGACACCGGGGAGCTGTTTTTT,CASSESAGSFQGDTGELFF
TRBJ1-6,.,TRBD1,TRBV2,TGTGCCAGCACTGGACAGGGGACGAATTCACCCCTCCACTTT,CASTGQGTNSPLHF
TRBJ1-2,.,.,TRBV6-5,TGTGCCAGCAGATCGGGGGACTATGGCTACACCTTC,CASRSGDYGYTF
TRBJ1-5,.,.,TRBV9,TGTGCCAGCAGCGTAGGGACAGTAGGCAATCAGCCCCAGCATTTT,CASSVGTVGNQPQHF
TRBJ1-2,.,.,TRBV6-5,TGTGCCAGCAGTTGGCGGAGAAGCTATGGCTACACCTTC,CASSWRRSYGYTF
TRBJ2-7,.,.,TRBV7-9,TGTGCCAGCAGCCAAGACCCTTACGAGCAGTACTTC,CASSQDPYEQYF
TRBJ2-7,once,.,TRBV6-5,TGTGCCAGCAGTTACTCGAAGGTCGAGGAGCAGTACTTC,CASSYSKVEEQYF
TRBJ2-3,.,TRBD2,TRBV6-5,TGTGCCAGCACTTCCGGGACTAGGACAGATACGCAGTATTTT,CASTSGTRTDTQYF
TRBJ1-2,.,.,TRBV5-1,TGCGCCAGCAGCTCTTCTAACAGGGCAAATGAGGGCTACACCTTC,CASSSSNRANEGYTF
TRBJ2-2,.,TRBD2,TRBV5-8,TGTGCCAGCAGCAAGGGACTAGCGGGGGCAATCACCGGGGAGCTGTTTTTT,CASSKGLAGAITGELFF
TRBJ1-3,.,TRBD1,TRBV7-2,TGTGCCAGCAGCTGGGACAGGCGGCGAGGAAACACCATATATTTT,CASSWDRRRGNTIYF
TRBJ1-5,.,TRBD1,TRBV2,TGTGCCAGCAGCCCCGACAGGGTATACAATCAGCCCCAGCATTTT,CASSPDRVYNQPQHF
TRBJ1-2,.,.,TRBV5-1,TGCGCCAGCAGCCCGGGACCAGCTAACTATGGCTACACCTTC,CASSPGPANYGYTF
TRBJ2-6,.,TRBD1,TRBV6-5,TGTGCCAGCAGTTTACAGGGGTCCCCTGGGGCCAACGTCCTGACTTTC,CASSLQGSPGANVLTF
TRBJ2-3,.,TRBD2,TRBV5-1,TGCGCCAGCAGCTTGGCGGGACTAGCAACAGATACGCAGTATTTT,CASSLAGLATDTQYF
TRBJ2-7,.,.,TRBV19,TGTGCCAGTAACCTCGGGACGGGCTCCTACGAGCAGTACTTC,CASNLGTGSYEQYF
TRBJ1-2,.,TRBD1,TRBV6-5,TGTGCCAGCAGGGCCGGGACAGCTACTAACTATGGCTACACCTTC,CASRAGTATNYGYTF
TRBJ2-7,.,TRBD2,TRBV7-8,TGTGCCAGCAGCTTAGCAAGGCCCGTAGCGGGGATAACCTACGAGCAGTACTTC,CASSLARPVAGITYEQYF
TRBJ1-5,.,.,TRBV3-1/TRBV3-2,TGTGCCAGCAGCCAATCTATAGTCGGTCAGCCCCAGCATTTT,CASSQSIVGQPQHF
TRBJ2-7,.,TRBD1,TRBV5-6,TGTGCCAGCAGGGGACAGGGGGCGCCCCGGGAGCAGTACTTC,CASRGQGAPREQYF
TRBJ2-7,.,TRBD2,TRBV5-4,TGTGCCAGCAGCGGGGGGGGGACCACCTACGAGCAGTACTTC,CASSGGGTTYEQYF
TRBJ2-1,.,.,TRBV12-3/TRBV12-4,TGTGCCAGCAGTCAAGGGACTGGTCGGGAGCAGTTCTTC,CASSQGTGREQFF
TRBJ1-5,.,.,TRBV6-2/TRBV6-3,TGTGCCAGCAGTTACGACAGTATCAATCAGCCCCAGCATTTT,CASSYDSINQPQHF
TRBJ2-3,.,.,TRBV5-6,TGTGCCAGCAGGGTGGTCGGGAAAGATACGCAGTATTTT,CASRVVGKDTQYF
TRBJ2-2,.,.,TRBV7-2,TGTGCCAGCAGACCGGGGGGCAGAGGCGGGGAGCTGTTTTTT,CASRPGGRGGELFF
TRBJ2-1,.,.,TRBV10-2,TGCGCCAGCAGTGATTCAGGCTCTACCTACAATGAGCAGTTCTTC,CASSDSGSTYNEQFF
TRBJ2-1,.,.,TRBV9,TGTGCCAGCAGCCTTAACGGCCTGACAGGTTACAATGAGCAGTTCTTC,CASSLNGLTGYNEQFF